Following are 26 T cell receptor beta chains from one sample sequenced in a study of OX40 agonist ivuxolimab in advanced cancers. Using immunoSEQ multiplex PCR, the repertoire was profiled, and TCRdb retains in-frame clones only, with some absent. The table shows 77,000 or so clones, with roughly 86% occurring only once. The sample in question was CD4+ or CD8+ T cells sorted from blood, obtained in a trial of the OX40 agonist ivuxolimab. These receptors were collected from an adult with an advanced solid tumor such as melanoma, head and neck, liver or kidney cancer.

This clone was seen just once. The J gene is TRBJ2-3, the V gene TRBV27; no clear D gene. The length of the CDR3 is 15 residues. Trimming removed 2 bases from V and 0 bases from J, with 9 bases in between. The germline V gene has CDR1 MNHEY and CDR2 SMNVEV (reference sequence). CDR3 DNA sequence: TGTGCCAGCAGTTTAAGCCGAACGAGCACAGATACGCAGTATTTT. Its translation is CASSLSRTSTDTQYF.

The rearrangement joins TRBV29-1 to TRBJ2-5; perhaps TRBD2 as D (5 bases). V was clipped by 7 bases and J by 5 bases, with 17 bases between them. The CDR3 totals 13 residues. The germline V gene encodes CDR1 SQVTM and CDR2 ANQGSEA. The CDR3 reads CSAESGLGETQYF. DNA of the CDR3: TGCAGCGCTGAGAGCGGATTGGGGGAGACCCAGTACTTC.

The rearrangement uses TRBV25-1 and TRBJ2-1; 9 nucleotides line up with TRBD1. The CDR3 length is 15 residues. Germline values: CDR1 MGHDK, CDR2 SYGVNS. V was pared by 8 bases and J by 5 bases, with 10 bases of the junction left unmatched. The CDR3 DNA is TGTGCCAGCCACGGACAGGGGAGAAGGGACAATGAGCAGTTCTTC. This codes for CASHGQGRRDNEQFF.

V and J are TRBV6-5 and TRBJ1-5; TRBD1 might be the D (5 bases). The germline V gene has CDR1 MNHEY and CDR2 SVGAGI. Trimming shortened V by 0 bases and J by 7 bases, and 13 bases separated the two germline ends. CDR3 length equals 15 residues. The CDR3 loop is CASSYSGPGNQPQHF. In DNA form, the CDR3 reads TGTGCCAGCAGTTACTCCGGACCAGGGAACCAGCCCCAGCATTTT.

V and J are TRBV7-6 and TRBJ2-2; D call uncertain. Trimming took 2 bases from V and 4 from J, leaving 14 bases between them. This CDR3 contains 16 residues. Germline lookup yields CDR1 SGHVS and CDR2 FNYEAQ. CDR3: CASSLSTASSTGELFF. In DNA, the CDR3 is TGTGCCAGCAGCTTAAGCACAGCCTCTAGCACCGGGGAGCTGTTTTTT.

This chain uses TRBV13 with TRBJ2-3; 12 nucleotides line up with TRBD2. Germline V gene data show CDR1 as PRHDT and CDR2 as FYEKMQ (reference sequence). The CDR3 length is 17 residues. V lost 5 bases to trimming and J lost 3 bases; unmatched junction nucleotides: 9. In DNA form, the CDR3 reads TGTGCCAGCAGCCCCAGGAAGACTAGCGGGGGAACAGATACGCAGTATTTT. This encodes CASSPRKTSGGTDTQYF.

This clone has only one observation. V usage is TRBV4-3 and J usage is TRBJ1-2; D might be TRBD1 (6 bases). The germline gives CDR1 LGHNA, CDR2 YSLEER. This CDR3 region has 13 residues. Trimming left V 2 bases short and J 7 bases short, with 11 bases between. The DNA for the CDR3 is TGCGCCAGCAGCCAATGGGGGCAGGGTGGCTACACCTTC. Its protein product is CASSQWGQGGYTF.

The V gene is TRBV30, the J gene TRBJ1-3, with D hard to call. Germline V gene data show CDR1 as GTSNPN and CDR2 as SVGIG (reference sequence). CDR3 length equals 15 residues. Trimming stripped 0 bases from V and 2 bases from J, with 11 bases between. CDR3 bases: TGTGCCTGGAGTGTATCCACAGCAGCTGGAAACACCATATATTTT. This gives the protein CAWSVSTAAGNTIYF.

V is TRBV6-5 and J is TRBJ1-4; 10 positions agree with TRBD1. CDR3 length: 14 amino acids. The germline gives CDR1 MNHEY, CDR2 SVGAGI. Germline trimming cut 6 bases from V and 8 bases from J; bases unmatched to any gene: 6. CDR3 DNA: TGTGCCAGCAGACGACAGGGGGCAAGGGAAAAACTGTTTTTT. This encodes CASRRQGAREKLFF.

This sequence joins TRBV9 and TRBJ2-3; 7 positions match TRBD1. The length of the CDR3 is 18 residues. With V trimmed by 0 bases and J by 1 base, 11 bases remained unmatched. Germline V lookup: CDR1 SGDLS, CDR2 YYNGEE. The CDR3 is CASSVGLSGRGRTDTQYF. The DNA of the CDR3 is TGTGCCAGCAGCGTAGGTCTCTCGGGAAGGGGGCGCACAGATACGCAGTATTTT.

The rearrangement joins TRBV6-1 to TRBJ2-7; D uncertain. V shed 2 bases and J shed 7 bases, with 12 bases lying between them. Looked up from germline, CDR1 is MNHNS and CDR2 is SASEGT. The CDR3 loop spans 13 amino acids. CDR3: CASSEWRSGEQYF. CDR3 nucleotides: TGTGCCAGCAGTGAATGGCGATCCGGGGAGCAGTACTTC.

The chain has TRBV19 and TRBJ2-3; D is undetermined. Germline V gives CDR1 LNHDA, CDR2 SQIVND (reference sequence). V was cut by 7 bases and J by 3 bases, with 14 bases left in between. The CDR3 consists of 14 residues. The CDR3 coding sequence is TGTGCCAGTACCCTAGGCCCAGGAACAGATACGCAGTATTTT. Translating it yields CASTLGPGTDTQYF.

The rearrangement joins TRBV6-6 to TRBJ2-7; D gene uncertain. V lost 2 bases and J lost 5, with 16 bases in between. Germline V gene data show CDR1 as MNHNY and CDR2 as SVGAGI (reference sequence). This CDR3 comprises 15 residues. The CDR3 DNA reads TGTGCCAGCAGTTACCACCGGACCGACCCCGACGAGCAGTACTTC. Translated: CASSYHRTDPDEQYF.

In nucleotides, the CDR3 is TGTGCCAGCAGACCCGGGACAGGGGGGAATCAGCCCCAGCATTTT. It codes for CASRPGTGGNQPQHF. The V call is TRBV7-2, the J call TRBJ1-5, with 11 nucleotides matching TRBD1. Trimming removed 6 bases from V and 4 bases from J; junction bases left unmatched: 5. The germline V gene encodes CDR1 SGHTA and CDR2 FQGNSA. The CDR3 extends over 15 amino acids.

The rearrangement joins TRBV19 to TRBJ2-5; no clear D gene. The CDR3 has 13 amino acids. The V gene lost 5 bases and the J gene lost 3 bases, with 10 bases spanning the gap. Looked up from germline, CDR1 is LNHDA and CDR2 is SQIVND (reference sequence). DNA of the CDR3: TGTGCCAGTAGTTCAGGATCCGAAGAGACCCAGTACTTC. Translation: CASSSGSEETQYF.

The V call is TRBV29-1, the J call TRBJ1-2, with 7 bases matching TRBD1. The ends lost 3 bases at V and 6 bases at J; junction bases unmatched: 10. The CDR3 contains 14 residues. The germline V gene has CDR1 SQVTM and CDR2 ANQGSEA. The CDR3 region has the DNA TGCAGCGTTGAGCAGGGCAGGGGGGTCAATGGCTACACCTTC. Amino acid sequence: CSVEQGRGVNGYTF.

This clone was seen just once. The CDR3 here is CASSTQETQYF. In DNA, the CDR3 is TGCGCCAGCAGCACCCAAGAGACCCAGTACTTC. This chain connects TRBV5-1 to TRBJ2-5, with no clear D. Per germline, CDR1 SGHRS and CDR2 YFSETQ. This CDR3 region has 11 residues. Trimming stripped 4 bases from V and 1 base from J, with 2 bases between. Based on the CDR3 plus reference TRBV5-1 and TRBJ2-5, the full variable domain is KAGVTQTPRYLIKTRGQQVTLSCSPISGHRSVSWYQQTPGQGLQFLFEYFSETQRNKGNFPGRFSGRQFSNSRSEMNVSTLELGDSALYLCASSTQETQYFGPGTRLLVL.

The chain joins TRBV28 to TRBJ1-2; D is unresolved. V lost 5 bases, J lost 7 bases, and 11 bases lay in between. CDR1 is MDHEN and CDR2 is SYDVKM in the germline V gene. The CDR3 consists of 12 residues. CDR3 coding DNA: TGTGCCAGCAGTCTGGCATGGCCTGGCTACACCTTC. Protein product: CASSLAWPGYTF.

The chain uses TRBV7-9 and TRBJ1-1; D is undetermined. Trimming shortened V by 10 bases and J by 11 bases, and 11 bases separated the two germline ends. The germline gives CDR1 SEHNR, CDR2 FQNEAQ (reference sequence). The CDR3 consists of 9 residues. The CDR3 bases are TGTGCCACCCAGACTTGGGCTTTCTTT. Residues: CATQTWAFF.

The chain links TRBV18 to TRBJ1-1, with unresolved D. This CDR3 is 14 amino acids long. The germline gives CDR1 KGHSH, CDR2 LQKENI. Trimming removed 4 bases at V and 0 bases at J, with 9 bases between. CDR3: CASSLDGVNTEAFF. Here the CDR3 DNA reads TGTGCCAGCTCACTCGACGGAGTGAACACTGAAGCTTTCTTT.

J is TRBJ1-2 and V is TRBV27; TRBD1 agrees at 10 bases. The V gene's germline CDR1 is MNHEY and CDR2 SMNVEV (reference sequence). Trimming took 5 bases from V and 4 from J; bases not matched to a gene: 10. The CDR3 has 16 residues. CDR3 protein: CASSGTTGGLSYGYTF. Written as DNA, the CDR3 is TGTGCCAGCAGTGGGACGACAGGGGGCTTGAGCTATGGCTACACCTTC.

The chain employs TRBV27 and TRBJ2-6, with D perhaps TRBD1 (5 bases). V was cut by 6 bases and J by 4 bases, with 22 bases left in between. Germline lookup yields CDR1 MNHEY and CDR2 SMNVEV (reference sequence). CDR3 size: 18 residues. The CDR3 loop reads CASSRSDTGLRGANVLTF. The CDR3 nucleotides read TGTGCCAGCAGCCGTAGTGATACAGGTCTGAGAGGGGCCAACGTCCTGACTTTC.

This sequence joins TRBV6-6 and TRBJ1-1; D remains unclear. Trimming left V 5 bases short and J 0 bases short, with 13 bases between. Looked up from germline, CDR1 is MNHNY and CDR2 is SVGAGI (reference sequence). The CDR3 sequence is 15 residues long. For the CDR3, the DNA is TGTGCCAGCAGTCTGACACATCTCATGAACACTGAAGCTTTCTTT. This encodes CASSLTHLMNTEAFF.

The chain uses TRBV2 and TRBJ2-1; D is undetermined. The CDR3 sequence is 15 residues long. V was cut by 5 bases and J by 0 bases, with 11 bases left in between. The germline V gene encodes CDR1 SNHLY and CDR2 FYNNEI. The CDR3 is CASSSGRSSYNEQFF. DNA for the CDR3: TGTGCCAGCAGTTCCGGGCGCAGCTCCTACAATGAGCAGTTCTTC. Drawing the rest from reference TRBV2 and TRBJ2-1, the complete variable domain is EPEVTQTPSHQVTQMGQEVILRCVPISNHLYFYWYRQILGQKVEFLVSFYNNEISEKSEIFDDQFSVERPDGSNFTLKIRSTKLEDSAMYFCASSSGRSSYNEQFFGPGTRLTVL.

This clone was picked up a small number of times. The V call is TRBV7-2, the J call TRBJ1-2; D is ambiguous. The germline V gene has CDR1 SGHTA and CDR2 FQGNSA. V lost 5 bases and J lost 4, with 14 bases in between. The CDR3 is made up of 14 amino acids. CDR3 nucleotide sequence: TGTGCCAGCAGCCAAAGAGGAGGGAGCTATGGCTACACCTTC. This codes for CASSQRGGSYGYTF.

The gene calls are TRBV7-9 and TRBJ2-1; 9 bases fit TRBD2. Germline loops: CDR1 SEHNR, CDR2 FQNEAQ (reference sequence). The CDR3 runs to 14 residues. V shed 5 bases and J 9 bases; nucleotides not matched to a gene: 8. This chain's CDR3 is CASSKVAGVVEQFF. The CDR3 coding sequence is TGTGCCAGCAGCAAGGTAGCGGGAGTGGTTGAGCAGTTCTTC.